The rows below give T cell receptor beta chains drawn from one sample of a study of response to subunit inactivated influenza vaccine. TCRdb used MiXCR to reprocess the RT-PCR reads, holding one entry per CDR3 protein. This sample carries about 540,000 distinct CDR3 sequences, around 25% of them seen once, and the ten largest clones take approximately 2.9%. These data also formed part of another study, on T cells expressing NK-cell markers.

The sequencing used CD4+ T cells sorted from PBMCs, collected 11 to 12 days after vaccination. The receptors stem from a man aged 45 to 65 who received an inactivated influenza vaccine. The CDR3 runs from the conserved cysteine through the conserved F or W. The order of the fields is CDR3 DNA, CDR3 protein, clone size, D gene, J gene, V gene. A D gene is named only where the DNA matches it firmly. Where a row states a size, it is once, few, many or the class of an expanded clone; other rows omit it.

DNA: TGTGCCAGCAGCTCCGGGGGGGGCGAGCAGTACTTC; CDR3: CASSSGGGEQYF; size: many; D: TRBD2; J: TRBJ2-7; V: TRBV7-9
DNA: TGTGCCAGCAATAGACAGGGAGGCACCTACGAGCAGTACTTC; CDR3: CASNRQGGTYEQYF; size: -; D: -; J: TRBJ2-7; V: TRBV6-1
DNA: TGCGCCAGCAGCTTAAACCGGGACAGAGGAGCCCAGTACTTC; CDR3: CASSLNRDRGAQYF; size: -; D: TRBD1; J: TRBJ2-5; V: TRBV5-1
DNA: TGTGCCAGCAACGGACAGGGTCGTAAGAATGAGCAGTTCTTC; CDR3: CASNGQGRKNEQFF; size: -; D: TRBD1; J: TRBJ2-1; V: TRBV2
DNA: TGCGCCAGCAGCTTGGGGCGAATATATGGCACAGATACGCAGTATTTT; CDR3: CASSLGRIYGTDTQYF; size: -; D: -; J: TRBJ2-3; V: TRBV5-1
DNA: TGTGCCAGCAGCGTAGGTGGGGCGATGAACACTGAAGCTTTCTTT; CDR3: CASSVGGAMNTEAFF; size: -; D: -; J: TRBJ1-1; V: TRBV9
DNA: TGTGCCAGCTCAGGCAGTACGTTGTCCAAAAACATTCAGTACTTC; CDR3: CASSGSTLSKNIQYF; size: -; D: -; J: TRBJ2-4; V: TRBV18
DNA: TGCAGTGCTAAAAGGGCGGGGGACGCTGAAGCTTTCTTT; CDR3: CSAKRAGDAEAFF; size: -; D: -; J: TRBJ1-1; V: TRBV20-1
DNA: TGTGCCAGCAGTGAACAGGGGGCGTTGAATGAGCAGTTCTTC; CDR3: CASSEQGALNEQFF; size: few; D: TRBD1; J: TRBJ2-1; V: TRBV2
DNA: TGTGCCAGCAGAGGAAGGGCCCACCAAGAGACCCAGTACTTC; CDR3: CASRGRAHQETQYF; size: -; D: -; J: TRBJ2-5; V: TRBV6-1
DNA: TGTGCCAGCAGCTTGGGGGGGACAGGAAACACAGATACGCAGTATTTT; CDR3: CASSLGGTGNTDTQYF; size: few; D: -; J: TRBJ2-3; V: TRBV7-2
DNA: TGTGCCATCAGTGAAATTCGAGGGGGGGCAGGAGATACGCAGTATTTT; CDR3: CAISEIRGGAGDTQYF; size: -; D: -; J: TRBJ2-3; V: TRBV10-3
DNA: TGTGCCAGCAGCGCGCGACAGGGGAAGGAAAAACTGTTTTTT; CDR3: CASSARQGKEKLFF; size: -; D: TRBD1; J: TRBJ1-4; V: TRBV7-2
DNA: TGTGCCAGCAGTTTATACAGGAACACTGAAGCTTTCTTT; CDR3: CASSLYRNTEAFF; size: many; D: -; J: TRBJ1-1; V: TRBV27
DNA: TGTGCCAGCAGCCAGTACCAAAATTCACCCCTCCACTTT; CDR3: CASSQYQNSPLHF; size: few; D: -; J: TRBJ1-6; V: TRBV7-2
DNA: TGCAGTGCTAGGTTGGGAAACACCTACGAGCAGTACTTC; CDR3: CSARLGNTYEQYF; size: many; D: -; J: TRBJ2-7; V: TRBV20-1
DNA: TGCGCCAGCAGCCAGAGGACAGGCACAGATACGCAGTATTTT; CDR3: CASSQRTGTDTQYF; size: -; D: -; J: TRBJ2-3; V: TRBV4-3
DNA: TGCGCCAGCAGCGTAGGCCAATCGAAGAATCAGCCCCAGCATTTT; CDR3: CASSVGQSKNQPQHF; size: few; D: -; J: TRBJ1-5; V: TRBV10-2
DNA: TGTGCCAGCAGCCAAGACGGGGGGCCTAGCGGGATTGTGGCCAATGAGCAGTTCTTC; CDR3: CASSQDGGPSGIVANEQFF; size: few; D: TRBD2; J: TRBJ2-1; V: TRBV3-1
DNA: TGTGCCAGCAGCCCATCCGGGGTAGCGGGGGCGGACCAGTACTTC; CDR3: CASSPSGVAGADQYF; size: few; D: TRBD2; J: TRBJ2-5; V: TRBV7-2
DNA: TGCAGTGCTAGAGGGTTTGGAGTCACCGGGGAGCTGTTTTTT; CDR3: CSARGFGVTGELFF; size: -; D: -; J: TRBJ2-2; V: TRBV20-1
DNA: TGTGCCAGCAGCTTAGCGTGGGGGAACACCGGGGAGCTGTTTTTT; CDR3: CASSLAWGNTGELFF; size: few; D: -; J: TRBJ2-2; V: TRBV7-9
DNA: TGTGCCAGCAGCGCAGGGGCAAGGGACACTGAAGCTTTCTTT; CDR3: CASSAGARDTEAFF; size: -; D: -; J: TRBJ1-1; V: TRBV7-3
DNA: TGTGCCAGCAGCATCCGGACAGGGGTTAATTCACCCCTCCACTTT; CDR3: CASSIRTGVNSPLHF; size: -; D: TRBD1; J: TRBJ1-6; V: TRBV7-8
DNA: TGCAGTGCAACGCGGACAGGGAACGAGCAGTACTTC; CDR3: CSATRTGNEQYF; size: -; D: TRBD1; J: TRBJ2-7; V: TRBV20-1
DNA: TGCGCCAGCAGCCTAGGACCATTAACAGATCTCCACTTT; CDR3: CASSLGPLTDLHF; size: few; D: -; J: TRBJ1-6; V: TRBV5-1
DNA: TGTGCCAGCAGCCAAGATGTCGCGGCTCTGAACACTGAAGCTTTCTTT; CDR3: CASSQDVAALNTEAFF; size: -; D: -; J: TRBJ1-1; V: TRBV3-1
DNA: TGTTTATTCTACTTAACCTCAGGATCCCAAACAGATACGCAGTATTTT; CDR3: CLFYLTSGSQTDTQYF; size: few; D: -; J: TRBJ2-3; V: TRBV13
DNA: TGTGCCAGCAGCACCCGAGGAGGGGGGGTGTACAATGAGCAGTTCTTC; CDR3: CASSTRGGGVYNEQFF; size: -; D: -; J: TRBJ2-1; V: TRBV7-9
DNA: TGTGCCAGCAGCTTAAGAGCTCGGAGGGGTGGTGATACGCAGTATTTT; CDR3: CASSLRARRGGDTQYF; size: -; D: -; J: TRBJ2-3; V: TRBV7-3
DNA: TGTGCCAGCAGCTCCGGGACAAGTTGGTCAGATACGCAGTATTTT; CDR3: CASSSGTSWSDTQYF; size: -; D: -; J: TRBJ2-3; V: TRBV7-9
DNA: TGCGCCAGCAGCCAAGAATATTCGGGGGGAACGTTCACAGATACGCAGTATTTT; CDR3: CASSQEYSGGTFTDTQYF; size: -; D: TRBD2; J: TRBJ2-3; V: TRBV4-3
DNA: TGTGCCAGCAGTTACGGAGCGGACAACCTTTCTCCCTATGGCTACACCTTC; CDR3: CASSYGADNLSPYGYTF; size: -; D: -; J: TRBJ1-2; V: TRBV6-5
DNA: TGCGCCAGCAGCTTGGCCGGGACTAGCCGGTCTAAAGAGACCCAGTACTTC; CDR3: CASSLAGTSRSKETQYF; size: few; D: TRBD2; J: TRBJ2-5; V: TRBV5-1
DNA: TGTGCCAGCAGTGAAGCGGTGACACACAATTCACCCCTCCACTTT; CDR3: CASSEAVTHNSPLHF; size: -; D: -; J: TRBJ1-6; V: TRBV6-1
DNA: TGTGCCAGCAGCGAAATGACAGGGGCCGGGGAGCTGTTTTTT; CDR3: CASSEMTGAGELFF; size: -; D: TRBD1; J: TRBJ2-2; V: TRBV6-4